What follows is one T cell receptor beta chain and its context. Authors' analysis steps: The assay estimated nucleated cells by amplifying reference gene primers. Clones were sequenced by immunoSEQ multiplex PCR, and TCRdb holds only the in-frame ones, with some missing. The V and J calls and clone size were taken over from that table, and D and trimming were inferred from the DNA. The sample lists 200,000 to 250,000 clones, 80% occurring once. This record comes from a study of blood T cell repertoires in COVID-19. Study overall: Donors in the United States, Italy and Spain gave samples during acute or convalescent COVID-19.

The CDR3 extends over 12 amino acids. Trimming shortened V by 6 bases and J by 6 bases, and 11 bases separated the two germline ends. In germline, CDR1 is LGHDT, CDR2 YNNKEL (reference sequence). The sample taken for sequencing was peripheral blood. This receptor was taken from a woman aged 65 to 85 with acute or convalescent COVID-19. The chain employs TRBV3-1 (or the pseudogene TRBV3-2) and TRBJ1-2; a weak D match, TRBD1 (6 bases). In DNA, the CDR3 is TGTGCCAGCAGGTGGGGGCACGATGGCTACACCTTC. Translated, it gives CASRWGHDGYTF.